This T cell receptor (beta chain) was recovered during a study of cytomegalovirus exposure and HLA in healthy donors. The CDR3 runs to 14 residues. The V and J ends lost 5 bases and 3 bases, in that order; junction bases with no gene match: 5. CDR1 is MGHRA, CDR2 YSYEKL, per germline. The PCR ran on 60 Vbeta and 13 Jbeta primers. Here immunoSEQ multiplex PCR was the method, and the copy in TCRdb shows in-frame clones only, minus some. The sample records 130,000 to 150,000 clones, 79% being singletons. This clone appeared a few times. The source material was PBMCs. The clonotype was recovered from a female donor in good health and CMV-seronegative. The chain combines TRBV4-1 with TRBJ2-7; 9 nucleotides match TRBD2. CDR3 sequence: CASSLTSGYYEQYF. The CDR3 nucleotides are TGCGCCAGCAGCTTGACTAGCGGCTACTACGAGCAGTACTTC.